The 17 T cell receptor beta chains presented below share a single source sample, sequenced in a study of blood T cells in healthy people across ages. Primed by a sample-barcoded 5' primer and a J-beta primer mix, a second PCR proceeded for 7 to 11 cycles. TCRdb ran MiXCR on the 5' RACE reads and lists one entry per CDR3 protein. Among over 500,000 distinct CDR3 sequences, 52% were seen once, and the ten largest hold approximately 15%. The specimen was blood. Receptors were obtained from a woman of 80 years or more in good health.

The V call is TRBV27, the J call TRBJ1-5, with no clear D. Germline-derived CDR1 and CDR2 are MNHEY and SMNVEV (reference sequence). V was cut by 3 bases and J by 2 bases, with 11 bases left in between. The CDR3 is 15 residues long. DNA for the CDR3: TGTGCCAGCAGTTTCCTGGCGGACGGCAATCAGCCCCAGCATTTT. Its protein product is CASSFLADGNQPQHF.

DNA for the CDR3: TGTGCCAGCAGCACCCCTCGGGGTGAGCAGTTCTTC. This translates into CASSTPRGEQFF. The chain links TRBV6-5 to TRBJ2-1, with a tentative D call TRBD2 (5 bases). With 6 bases removed from V and 9 bases from J, the gap between germline ends came to 12 bases. The CDR3 sequence is 12 residues long. Per the germline V gene, CDR1 is MNHEY and CDR2 is SVGAGI.

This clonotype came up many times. CDR3 amino acids: CAISGFPGSIQYF. CDR3 DNA: TGTGCCATCAGTGGATTCCCTGGTTCCATTCAGTACTTC. This chain joins TRBV10-3 and TRBJ2-4; D is ambiguous. Germline lookup yields CDR1 ENHRY and CDR2 SYGVKD. The CDR3 spans 13 residues. V lost 4 bases and J 9 bases, leaving 13 bases between the germline ends.

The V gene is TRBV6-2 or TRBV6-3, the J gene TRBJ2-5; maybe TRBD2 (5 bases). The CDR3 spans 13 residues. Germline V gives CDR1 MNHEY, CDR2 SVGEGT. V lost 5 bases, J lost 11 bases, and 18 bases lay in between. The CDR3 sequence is CASSDLIPGEQYF. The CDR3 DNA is TGTGCCAGCAGTGACCTCATTCCCGGGGAGCAGTACTTC.

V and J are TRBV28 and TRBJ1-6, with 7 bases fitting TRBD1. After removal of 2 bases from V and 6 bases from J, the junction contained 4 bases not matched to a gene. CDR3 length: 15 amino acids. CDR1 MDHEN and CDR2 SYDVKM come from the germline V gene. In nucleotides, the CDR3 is TGTGCCAGCAGTTTACGGGACAGCCGTAATTCACCCCTCCACTTT. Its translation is CASSLRDSRNSPLHF.

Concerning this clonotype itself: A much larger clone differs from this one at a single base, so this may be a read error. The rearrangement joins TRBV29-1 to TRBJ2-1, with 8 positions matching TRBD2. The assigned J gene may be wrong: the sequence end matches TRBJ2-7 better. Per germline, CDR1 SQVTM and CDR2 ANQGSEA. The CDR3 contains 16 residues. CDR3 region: CSVEDPLAESYNEQYF. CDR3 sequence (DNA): TGCAGCGTTGAAGATCCACTAGCGGAGTCCTACAATGAGCAGTACTTC.

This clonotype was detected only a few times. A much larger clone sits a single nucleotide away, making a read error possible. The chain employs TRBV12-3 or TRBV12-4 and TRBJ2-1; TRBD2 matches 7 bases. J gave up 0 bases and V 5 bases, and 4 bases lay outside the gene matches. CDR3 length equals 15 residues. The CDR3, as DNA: TGTGCCAGCAGTCCCAGGACTAGCTCCTACAATGAGCAGTTCTTC. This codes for CASSPRTSSYNEQFF.

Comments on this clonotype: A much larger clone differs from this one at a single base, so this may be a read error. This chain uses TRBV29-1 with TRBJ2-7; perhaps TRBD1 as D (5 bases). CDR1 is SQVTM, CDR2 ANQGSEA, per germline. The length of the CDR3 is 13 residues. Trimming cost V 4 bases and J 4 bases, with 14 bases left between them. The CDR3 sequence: CSVGGHGAYEQYF. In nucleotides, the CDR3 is TGCAGCGTTGGCGGACATGGGGCATACGAGCAGTACTTC.

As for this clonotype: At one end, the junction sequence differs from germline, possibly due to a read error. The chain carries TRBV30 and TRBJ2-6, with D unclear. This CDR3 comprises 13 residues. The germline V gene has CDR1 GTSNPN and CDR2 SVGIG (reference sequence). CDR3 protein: CAWSPSGTNVLTF. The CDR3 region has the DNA TGTGCCTGGAGCCCCTCTGGGACCAACGTCCTGACTTTC.

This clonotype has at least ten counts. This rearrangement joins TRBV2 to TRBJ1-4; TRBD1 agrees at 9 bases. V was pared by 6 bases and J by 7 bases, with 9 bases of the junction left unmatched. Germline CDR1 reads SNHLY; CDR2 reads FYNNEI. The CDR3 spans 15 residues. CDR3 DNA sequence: TGTGCCAGCAGAGCCCCGGGACAGGGAGGTGAAAAACTGTTTTTT. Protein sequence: CASRAPGQGGEKLFF. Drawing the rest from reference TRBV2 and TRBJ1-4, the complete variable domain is EPEVTQTPSHQVTQMGQEVILRCVPISNHLYFYWYRQILGQKVEFLVSFYNNEISEKSEIFDDQFSVERPDGSNFTLKIRSTKLEDSAMYFCASRAPGQGGEKLFFGSGTQLSVL.

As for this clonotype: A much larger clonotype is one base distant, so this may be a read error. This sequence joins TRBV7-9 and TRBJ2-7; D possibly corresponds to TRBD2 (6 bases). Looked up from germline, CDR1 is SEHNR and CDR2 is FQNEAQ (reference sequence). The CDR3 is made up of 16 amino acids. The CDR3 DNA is TGTGCCAGCAGCTTATGGGAGGCGATGAGCTCCGACGAGCAGTACTTC. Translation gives CASSLWEAMSSDEQYF.

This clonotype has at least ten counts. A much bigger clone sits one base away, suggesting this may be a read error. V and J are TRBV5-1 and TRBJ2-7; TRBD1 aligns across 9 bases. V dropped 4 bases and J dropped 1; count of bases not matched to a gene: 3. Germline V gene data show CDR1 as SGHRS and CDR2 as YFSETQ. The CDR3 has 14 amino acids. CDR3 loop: CASSGTGPSYEQYF. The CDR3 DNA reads TGCGCCAGCAGCGGGACAGGGCCTTCCTACGAGCAGTACTTC.

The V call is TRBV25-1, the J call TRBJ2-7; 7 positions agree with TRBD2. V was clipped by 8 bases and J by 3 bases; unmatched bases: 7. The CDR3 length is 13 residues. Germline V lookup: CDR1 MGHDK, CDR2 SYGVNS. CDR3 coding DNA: TGTGCCAGCTTAGCGGGCCCCGACTACGAGCAGTACTTC. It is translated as CASLAGPDYEQYF.

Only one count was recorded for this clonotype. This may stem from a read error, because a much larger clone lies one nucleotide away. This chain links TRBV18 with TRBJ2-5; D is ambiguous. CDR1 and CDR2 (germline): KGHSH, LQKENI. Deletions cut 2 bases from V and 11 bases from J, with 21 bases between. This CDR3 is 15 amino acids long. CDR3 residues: CASSPSTISYNEQYF. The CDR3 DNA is TGTGCCAGCTCACCAAGTACAATCTCCTACAATGAGCAGTACTTC. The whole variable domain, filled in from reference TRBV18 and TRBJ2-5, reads NAGVMQNPRHLVRRRGQEARLRCSPMKGHSHVYWYRQLPEEGLKFMVYLQKENIIDESGMPKERFSAEFPKEGPSILRIQQVVRGDSAAYFCASSPSTISYNEQYFGPGTRLLVL.

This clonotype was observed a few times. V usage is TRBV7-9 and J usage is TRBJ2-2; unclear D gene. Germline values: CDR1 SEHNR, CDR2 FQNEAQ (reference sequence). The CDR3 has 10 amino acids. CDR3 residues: CGASTGELFF. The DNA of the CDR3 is TGTGGAGCGTCTACCGGGGAGCTGTTTTTT.

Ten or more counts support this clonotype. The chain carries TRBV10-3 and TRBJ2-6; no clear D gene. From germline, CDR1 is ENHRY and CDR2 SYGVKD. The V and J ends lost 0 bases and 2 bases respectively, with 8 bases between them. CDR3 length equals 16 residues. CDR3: CAISESTSAGANVLTF. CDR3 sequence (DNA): TGTGCCATCAGTGAGTCGACATCGGCTGGGGCCAACGTCCTGACTTTC.

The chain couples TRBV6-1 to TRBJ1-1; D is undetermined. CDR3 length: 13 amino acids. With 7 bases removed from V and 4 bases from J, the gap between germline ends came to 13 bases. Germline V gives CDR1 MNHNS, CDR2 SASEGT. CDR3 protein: CASILVGVTEAFF. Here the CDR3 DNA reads TGTGCCAGCATCCTGGTGGGCGTCACTGAAGCTTTCTTT.